The rows below give T cell receptor beta chains drawn from one sample of a study of T-cell memory formation after mild COVID-19. TCRdb re-analysed the 5' RACE reads in MiXCR, keeping a single row per CDR3 protein. The data contain some 150,000 distinct CDR3 sequences, over 15% of them seen just once; the ten biggest clones take up approximately 2.3%. The sample comprised PBMCs or a T cell subset sorted from them (not recorded which). The receptors stem from an adult woman who had mild COVID-19 (a few samples of this study predate the infection). Cell type and time point are not known. Both conserved end residues are trimmed from each CDR3. Clone size, where shown, is once, few, many, or a class for clones that have expanded.

v_call	clone_size	cdr3_aa
TRBV7-9	many	ASSFLAGGGEQY
TRBV6-2/TRBV6-3	.	ASGTGSSYEQY
TRBV11-2	.	ASSGRNGELF
TRBV9	.	ASSVEQALGELF
TRBV19	.	ASSGPVRGDTQY
TRBV7-2	few	ASSLQWGPQETQY
TRBV4-3	.	ASSQDGRGLAADTQY
TRBV3-1	.	ASSQDGLNTEAF
TRBV15	.	ATSRDGTSGRWAGQF
TRBV5-1	few	ASSLGGGQGSFDGYT
TRBV12-3/TRBV12-4	many	ASSLFPVGTKETQY
TRBV5-1	.	ASSRGFEGRGYT
TRBV5-1	once	ASSLGTGGSDTQY
TRBV5-1	few	ASSFGRDMNTEAF
TRBV7-2	.	ASSSGQPQH
TRBV12-3/TRBV12-4	.	ASRPGTHYSNQPQH
TRBV7-2	.	ASSLALGSQDTQY
TRBV20-1	.	SASGGRAEAF
TRBV7-9	few	ASNPEGGPRGSDTQY
TRBV6-5	many	ASTAGRGQETQY
TRBV4-1	.	ASSQDFRREVTNEKLF
TRBV7-9	.	ASSAQGDYGYT
TRBV4-1	few	ASSLEGAANTEAF
TRBV18	.	ASSPPRSLAGVNNEQF
TRBV12-3/TRBV12-4	many	ASSLNGVNTGELF
TRBV15	.	ATRRRQGQETQY
TRBV5-4	many	ASSPGSGQGYGDTQY
TRBV7-2	few	ASADRGNQPQH
TRBV5-1	.	ASSSPGQGHYGYT
TRBV27	.	ASRVTGTGDYGYT
TRBV4-3	many	ASSPLADGYEQY
TRBV12-3/TRBV12-4	few	ATGGPGVGGEQY
TRBV7-3	few	ASSLGGEGPDTQY
TRBV12-3/TRBV12-4	.	ASSFRGQSSPLH
TRBV11-2	.	ASSLVGVGAYQETQY
TRBV11-2	.	ASSLRDRGAVEQY
TRBV3-1	.	ASSQGGQGRYGYT
TRBV14	few	ASSPLAELNTGELF
TRBV27	.	ASSFRGAQDTQY
TRBV5-1	few	ASRRGGSSYNEQF
TRBV2	few	ASSEERGSTTQY
TRBV6-5	many	ASRTGSSAIEQF
TRBV25-1	few	ASSETGWDGYT
TRBV24-1	.	ATSEPGLAGGDNEQF
TRBV5-1	few	ASSLALNSPLH
TRBV5-1	.	ASCPQGNTEAF
TRBV2	.	ASSKTASGANVLT
TRBV5-4	once	ASSPGGIAKNIQY
TRBV4-3	once	ASSQGGASYSNQPQH
TRBV7-9	few	ASSTGQGASNEQF
TRBV7-8	.	ASSLREFTDTQY
TRBV6-5	.	ASSLEPGQGARGYT